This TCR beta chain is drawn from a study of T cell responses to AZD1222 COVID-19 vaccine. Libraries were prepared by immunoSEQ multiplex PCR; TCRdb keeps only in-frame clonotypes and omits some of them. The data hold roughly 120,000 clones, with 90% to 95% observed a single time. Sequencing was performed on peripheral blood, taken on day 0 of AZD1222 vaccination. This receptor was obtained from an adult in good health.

CDR3 region: CATRSFSYNEQFF. CDR3 DNA: TGTGCCACTCGAAGTTTTTCCTACAATGAGCAGTTCTTC. The chain is built from TRBV19 and TRBJ2-1; D remains unclear. The CDR3 loop spans 13 amino acids. The V gene's germline CDR1 is LNHDA and CDR2 SQIVND (reference sequence). With 10 bases removed from V and 1 base from J, the gap between germline ends came to 11 bases.